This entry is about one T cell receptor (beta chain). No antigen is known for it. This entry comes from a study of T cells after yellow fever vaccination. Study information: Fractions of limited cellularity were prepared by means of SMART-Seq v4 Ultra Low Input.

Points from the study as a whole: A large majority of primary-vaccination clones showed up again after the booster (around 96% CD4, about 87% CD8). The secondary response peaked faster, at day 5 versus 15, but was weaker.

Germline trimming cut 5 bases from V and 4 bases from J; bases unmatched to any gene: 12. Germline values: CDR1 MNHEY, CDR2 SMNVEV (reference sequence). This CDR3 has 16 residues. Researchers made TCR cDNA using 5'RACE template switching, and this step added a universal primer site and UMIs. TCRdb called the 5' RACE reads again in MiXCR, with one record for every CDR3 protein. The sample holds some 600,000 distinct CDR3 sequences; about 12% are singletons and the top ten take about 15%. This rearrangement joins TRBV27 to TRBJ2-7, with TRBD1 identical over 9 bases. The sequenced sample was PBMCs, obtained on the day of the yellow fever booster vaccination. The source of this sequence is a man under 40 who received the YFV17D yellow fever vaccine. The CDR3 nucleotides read TGTGCCAGCAGTGCAACCGGGACAGGGAAGTTGTACGAGCAGTACTTC. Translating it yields CASSATGTGKLYEQYF.